The clone carrying this TCR beta chain has at least ten counts. Antigen specificity is unknown. The CDR3 is 16 residues long. Germline V CDR1 and CDR2: MNHEY, SMNVEV (reference sequence). V shed 5 bases and J shed 5 bases, with 22 bases lying between them. Researchers took RNA transcripts and amplified TCR beta CDR3 regions from them. RT-PCR in the first round used HTBI primers; a second-round multiplex PCR followed. TCRdb reanalysed the multiplex PCR reads using MiXCR and keeps one entry per CDR3 protein. The sample consists of fewer than 350,000 distinct CDR3 sequences, roughly 16% of them appearing once. The data are from a study of Graves' ophthalmopathy and Graves' hyperthyroidism. The wider study: No treatment had been given when peripheral blood was collected at initial diagnosis.

Overall study results and limits: Most thyroid clonotypes with frequency above 0.001 were detected in blood too.

This chain links TRBV27 with TRBJ2-7, with D possibly matching TRBD1 (6 bases). This receptor was taken from an adult man with Graves' ophthalmopathy. Material: peripheral blood. CDR3 nucleotides: TGTGCCAGCAGTCCGAGCTTGGGGGCGGGCCGGGACGAGCAGTACTTC. Translating it yields CASSPSLGAGRDEQYF.